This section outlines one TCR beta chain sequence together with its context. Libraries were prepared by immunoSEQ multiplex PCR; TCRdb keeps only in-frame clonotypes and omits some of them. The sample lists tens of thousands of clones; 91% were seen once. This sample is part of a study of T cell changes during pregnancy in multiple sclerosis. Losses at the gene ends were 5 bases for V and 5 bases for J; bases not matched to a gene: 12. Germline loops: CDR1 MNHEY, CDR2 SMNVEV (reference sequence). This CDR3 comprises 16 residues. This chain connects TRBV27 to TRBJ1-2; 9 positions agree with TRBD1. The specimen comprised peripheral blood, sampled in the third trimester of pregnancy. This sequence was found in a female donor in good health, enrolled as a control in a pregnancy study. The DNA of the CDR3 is TGTGCCAGCAGTCCGCGCCCGGGACAGGGAGGGTATGGCTACACCTTC. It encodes CASSPRPGQGGYGYTF.